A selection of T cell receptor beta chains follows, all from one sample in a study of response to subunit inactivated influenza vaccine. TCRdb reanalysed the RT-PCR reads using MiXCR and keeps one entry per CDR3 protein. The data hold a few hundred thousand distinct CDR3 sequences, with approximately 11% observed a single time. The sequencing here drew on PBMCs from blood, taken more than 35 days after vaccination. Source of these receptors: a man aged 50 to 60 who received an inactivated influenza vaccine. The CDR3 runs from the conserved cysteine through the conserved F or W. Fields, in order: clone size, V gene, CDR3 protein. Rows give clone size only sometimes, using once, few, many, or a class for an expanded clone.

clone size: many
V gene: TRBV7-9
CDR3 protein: CASSLRQGGIEQFF

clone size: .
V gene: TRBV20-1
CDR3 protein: CSEGRDNEQFF

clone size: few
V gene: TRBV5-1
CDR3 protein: CASSFDNSYNEQFF

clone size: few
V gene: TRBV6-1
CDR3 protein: CASSQGQASTDTQYF

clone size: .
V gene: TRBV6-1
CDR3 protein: CASSKRELWYEQYF

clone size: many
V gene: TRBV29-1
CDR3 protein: CSVESSRPTSTDTQYF

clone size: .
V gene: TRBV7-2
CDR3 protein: CASSFMWGQETQYF

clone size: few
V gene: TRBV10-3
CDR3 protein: CAISGLAGGPRDTQYF

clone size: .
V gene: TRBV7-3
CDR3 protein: CASSSSGANEQFF

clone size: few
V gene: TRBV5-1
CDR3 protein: CASSFVAGIAYEQYF

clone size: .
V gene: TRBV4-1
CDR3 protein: CASSQALSEKLFF

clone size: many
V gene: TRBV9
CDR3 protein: CASSVGPRVADTQYF

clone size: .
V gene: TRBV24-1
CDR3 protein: CATSDRGLAGADTQYF

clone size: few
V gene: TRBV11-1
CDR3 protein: CASSLRAPGNTIYF

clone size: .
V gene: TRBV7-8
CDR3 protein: CASSPLPGQGAKNIQYF

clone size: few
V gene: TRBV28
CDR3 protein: CASREGKETQYF

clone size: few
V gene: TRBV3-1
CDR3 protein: CASSQETASNEQYF

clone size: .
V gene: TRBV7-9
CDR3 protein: CASSLGDSPQSTDTQYF

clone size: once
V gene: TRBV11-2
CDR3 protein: CASSLERGQGLETQYF

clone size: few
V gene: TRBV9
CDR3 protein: CASSQDRGNSPLHF

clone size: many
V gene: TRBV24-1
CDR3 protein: CATSDASTDTQYF

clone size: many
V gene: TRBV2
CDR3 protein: CASRKLGYQPQHF

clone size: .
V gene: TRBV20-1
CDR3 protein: CSAETGGSYNSPLHF

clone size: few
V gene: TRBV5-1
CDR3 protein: CASSWTGGLAGGRTDTQYF